The 6 T cell receptor beta chains reported below all come from one sample, sequenced in a study of CD8 T cells in ankylosing spondylitis. Antigen specificity for these receptors is unknown. TCRdb analysed the 5' RACE reads with MiXCR anew, one entry per CDR3 protein. The sample records about 330,000 distinct CDR3 sequences, 7.5% to 9% being singletons. Study observations and caveats: It appeared that ankylosing spondylitis blood was characterized by a TCR beta motif of fewer than ten highly homologous variants.

Sequenced material: blood, either unsorted or a sorted T cell fraction (not recorded which). The receptors here all came from a male donor with ankylosing spondylitis.

This clonotype was seen at least ten times. V is TRBV12-3 or TRBV12-4 and J is TRBJ2-1; perhaps TRBD2 as D (6 bases). V was shortened by 1 base and J by 7 bases, with 14 bases between the two germline ends. The CDR3 has 15 residues. The DNA of the CDR3 is TGTGCCAGCAGTTTAGTCCTGCTCGGGGGAAATGAGCAGTTCTTC. This encodes CASSLVLLGGNEQFF.

In its sample, this clonotype was seen many times. Its ends do not fully match the called genes, so a read error is possible. The chain is built from TRBV12-3 or TRBV12-4 and TRBJ2-3; tentative D call: TRBD2 (6 bases). The CDR3 covers 14 residues. This chain's CDR3 is CASSLNRGEDAQYF. The DNA for the CDR3 is TGTGCCAGCAGTTTAAATCGCGGGGAAGATGCGCAGTATTTT.

This chain connects TRBV21-1 to TRBJ2-5; the D call of TRBD2 is as the table states it, not checked on the DNA. TRBV21-1 is noted as a pseudogene. The length of the CDR3 is 21 residues. The CDR3: CASSKALITRSSRGLEETQYF. The CDR3 DNA is TGTGCCAGCAGCAAAGCGCTAATAACCCGTTCGTCCAGGGGACTCGAGGAGACCCAGTACTTC.

This clonotype was detected a few times. V usage is TRBV6-6 and J usage is TRBJ2-1; D remains ambiguous. Germline CDR1 is MNHNY and CDR2 is SVGAGI (reference sequence). Trimming stripped 7 bases from V and 6 bases from J, with 10 bases between. This CDR3 is 12 amino acids long. The CDR3 protein is CASTGSSNEQFF. CDR3 sequence (DNA): TGTGCCAGCACCGGTAGTTCCAATGAGCAGTTCTTC.

This clonotype was recorded a few times. The V call is TRBV5-6, the J call TRBJ1-3; no definite D call. Trimming removed 4 bases at V and 5 bases at J, with 10 bases between. The CDR3 has 13 amino acids. From germline, CDR1 is SGHDT and CDR2 YYEEEE. This CDR3 reads CASSLTTRNTIYF. CDR3 bases: TGTGCCAGCAGCCTAACAACAAGAAACACCATATATTTT.

The V call is TRBV4-3, the J call TRBJ2-2, with TRBD2 identical over 13 bases. Germline-derived CDR1 and CDR2 are LGHNA and YSLEER. Losses at the gene ends were 0 bases for V and 4 bases for J; bases not matched to a gene: 5. CDR3 size: 18 residues. The CDR3 loop is CASSQDRGLAGATGELFF. CDR3 sequence (DNA): TGCGCCAGCAGCCAAGATCGCGGACTAGCGGGAGCCACCGGGGAGCTGTTTTTT.